The next 5 T cell receptor beta chains were all read from a single sample in a study of blood T cell repertoires in COVID-19. Assay used: immunoSEQ multiplex PCR; TCRdb lists only in-frame clones, some missing. The table lists roughly 150,000 clones, around 80% of them singletons, with 6.5% to 9% in the top ten. Specimen: peripheral blood. These receptors were obtained from a woman aged 45-65 years in a cohort sampled during active or convalescent COVID-19.

Only a few counts were recorded for this clone. The rearrangement links TRBV19 to TRBJ1-5, with D perhaps TRBD1 (5 bases). CDR1 and CDR2 from the germline V gene are LNHDA and SQIVND (reference sequence). The ends were cut back, 5 bases at V and 7 bases at J, with 12 bases in the middle. The CDR3 extends over 13 amino acids. For the CDR3, the DNA is TGTGCCAGTAGTCCAGGGCCTTTCCAGCCCCAGCATTTT. This gives the protein CASSPGPFQPQHF.

This chain links TRBV11-2 with TRBJ2-1; 12 bases line up with TRBD2. The CDR3 extends over 17 amino acids. The germline V gene encodes CDR1 SGHAT and CDR2 FQNNGV. V shed 5 bases, J shed 0 bases, and the junction held 5 bases outside the gene matches. The CDR3 sequence: CASSRTSGGSSYNEQFF. CDR3 nucleotide sequence: TGTGCCAGCAGCCGAACTAGCGGGGGGAGCTCCTACAATGAGCAGTTCTTC. Drawing the rest from reference TRBV11-2 and TRBJ2-1, the complete variable domain is EAGVAQSPRYKIIEKRQSVAFWCNPISGHATLYWYQQILGQGPKLLIQFQNNGVVDDSQLPKDRFSAERLKGVDSTLKIQPAKLEDSAVYLCASSRTSGGSSYNEQFFGPGTRLTVL.

This sequence joins TRBV30 and TRBJ2-5; no reliable D call. The ends were cut back, 3 bases at V and 1 base at J, with 9 bases in the middle. In germline, CDR1 is GTSNPN, CDR2 SVGIG (reference sequence). This CDR3 comprises 13 residues. CDR3 amino acids: CAWRIQIQETQYF. As DNA, the CDR3 is TGTGCCTGGAGGATACAGATCCAAGAGACCCAGTACTTC.

This clone has only one observation. The gene calls are TRBV5-1 and TRBJ2-3, with 7 bases matching TRBD2. Unmatched junction bases numbered 10, after V lost 4 bases and J lost 5 bases. Germline V gene lookup returns CDR1 SGHRS and CDR2 YFSETQ. The CDR3 covers 15 residues. The CDR3 reads CASSPELGRGDTQYF. The CDR3 coding sequence is TGCGCCAGCAGCCCCGAACTGGGGAGGGGAGATACGCAGTATTTT.

The chain couples TRBV6-1 to TRBJ1-2; no definite D call. The germline gives CDR1 MNHNS, CDR2 SASEGT. The germline V and J ends were trimmed by 2 bases and 5 bases, with 24 bases remaining between them. This CDR3 contains 18 residues. In DNA, the CDR3 is TGTGCCAGCAGTGAAAGGTATTCTCCTTCTACACGACTTTATGGCTACACCTTC. As protein: CASSERYSPSTRLYGYTF.